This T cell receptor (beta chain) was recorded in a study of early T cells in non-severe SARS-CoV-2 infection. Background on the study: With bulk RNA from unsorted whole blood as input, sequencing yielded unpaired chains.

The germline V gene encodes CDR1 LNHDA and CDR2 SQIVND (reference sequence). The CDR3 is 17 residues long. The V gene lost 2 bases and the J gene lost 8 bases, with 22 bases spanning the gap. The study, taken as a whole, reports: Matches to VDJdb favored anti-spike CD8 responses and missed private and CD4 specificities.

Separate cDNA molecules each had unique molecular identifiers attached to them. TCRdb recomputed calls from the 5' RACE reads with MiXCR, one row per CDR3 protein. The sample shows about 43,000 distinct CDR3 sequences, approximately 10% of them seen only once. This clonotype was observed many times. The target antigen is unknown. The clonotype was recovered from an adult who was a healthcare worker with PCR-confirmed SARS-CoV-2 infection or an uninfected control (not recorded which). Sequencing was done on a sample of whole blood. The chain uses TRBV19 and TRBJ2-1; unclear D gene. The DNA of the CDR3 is TGTGCCAGTAGTATACCCCGTGGACGTGATTGGGTGGATGAGCAGTTCTTC. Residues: CASSIPRGRDWVDEQFF.